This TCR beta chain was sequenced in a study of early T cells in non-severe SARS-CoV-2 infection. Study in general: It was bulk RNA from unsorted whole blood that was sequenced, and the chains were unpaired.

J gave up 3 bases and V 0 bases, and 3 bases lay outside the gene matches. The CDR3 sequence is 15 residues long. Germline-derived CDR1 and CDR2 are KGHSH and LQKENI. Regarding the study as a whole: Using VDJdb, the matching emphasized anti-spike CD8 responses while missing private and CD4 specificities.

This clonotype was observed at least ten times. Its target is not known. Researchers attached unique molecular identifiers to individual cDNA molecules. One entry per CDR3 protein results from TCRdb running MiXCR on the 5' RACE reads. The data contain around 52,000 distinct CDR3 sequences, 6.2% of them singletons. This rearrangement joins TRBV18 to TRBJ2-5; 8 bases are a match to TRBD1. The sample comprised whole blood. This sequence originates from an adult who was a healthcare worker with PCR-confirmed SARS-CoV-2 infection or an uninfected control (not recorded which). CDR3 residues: CASSPPTGGKETQYF. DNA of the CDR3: TGTGCCAGCTCACCACCTACAGGGGGGAAAGAGACCCAGTACTTC. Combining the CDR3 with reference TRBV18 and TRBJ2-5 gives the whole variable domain NAGVMQNPRHLVRRRGQEARLRCSPMKGHSHVYWYRQLPEEGLKFMVYLQKENIIDESGMPKERFSAEFPKEGPSILRIQQVVRGDSAAYFCASSPPTGGKETQYFGPGTRLLVL.